A selection of T cell receptor beta chains follows, all from one sample in a study of post-analysis software for immune sequencing data. TCRdb processed the PCR reads anew with MiXCR; each CDR3 protein has one entry. The data show fewer than 850,000 distinct CDR3 sequences, approximately 30% seen once. Sequencing was performed on blood. All receptors come from a girl aged 10-17 years with multiple sclerosis. Each CDR3 is given with its conserved first and last residue. D genes are given only for firm matches. Clone size is given for some rows only: seen once, a few or many times, or a class if the clone is expanded.

j_call: TRBJ1-4; clone_size: .; d_call: .; cdr3_length: 13; v_call: TRBV29-1; cdr3_aa: CSAHGGTEEKLFF
j_call: TRBJ2-7; clone_size: .; d_call: .; cdr3_length: 16; v_call: TRBV5-5; cdr3_aa: CASSLEPGRSSYEQYF
j_call: TRBJ1-3; clone_size: .; d_call: .; cdr3_length: 15; v_call: TRBV6-6; cdr3_aa: CASRDRGGSGNTIYF
j_call: TRBJ1-2; clone_size: few; d_call: .; cdr3_length: 16; v_call: TRBV5-5; cdr3_aa: CASSPNSLGRRYGYTF
j_call: TRBJ2-3; clone_size: many; d_call: .; cdr3_length: 11; v_call: TRBV7-2; cdr3_aa: CASSHNEAQYF
j_call: TRBJ1-2; clone_size: .; d_call: .; cdr3_length: 13; v_call: TRBV6-5; cdr3_aa: CASINRGAWGYTF
j_call: .; clone_size: .; d_call: .; cdr3_length: 14; v_call: TRBV20-1; cdr3_aa: CSARGYDHPYEQYF
j_call: TRBJ1-5; clone_size: few; d_call: .; cdr3_length: 15; v_call: TRBV3-1; cdr3_aa: CASSHSGTRNQPQHF
j_call: TRBJ1-1; clone_size: few; d_call: .; cdr3_length: 13; v_call: TRBV5-1; cdr3_aa: CASSRGSNTEAFF
j_call: TRBJ2-7; clone_size: few; d_call: TRBD2; cdr3_length: 15; v_call: TRBV12-3/TRBV12-4; cdr3_aa: CASRQTSGSSYEQYF
j_call: TRBJ2-1; clone_size: .; d_call: .; cdr3_length: 16; v_call: TRBV6-2/TRBV6-3; cdr3_aa: CASTKGGTGAYNEQFF
j_call: TRBJ2-3; clone_size: .; d_call: .; cdr3_length: 14; v_call: TRBV20-1; cdr3_aa: CSANRDSSTDTQYF
j_call: TRBJ1-2; clone_size: .; d_call: .; cdr3_length: 13; v_call: TRBV7-2; cdr3_aa: CASSLGRRDGYTF
j_call: TRBJ2-2; clone_size: .; d_call: .; cdr3_length: 14; v_call: TRBV7-6; cdr3_aa: CASSDQVYTGELFF
j_call: TRBJ2-7; clone_size: few; d_call: .; cdr3_length: 13; v_call: TRBV4-3; cdr3_aa: CASSRSLVYEQYF
j_call: TRBJ2-7; clone_size: few; d_call: .; cdr3_length: 14; v_call: TRBV28; cdr3_aa: CASSLSGLDYEQYF
j_call: TRBJ2-7; clone_size: .; d_call: .; cdr3_length: 15; v_call: TRBV18; cdr3_aa: CASSPLMGGPYEQYF
j_call: TRBJ1-2; clone_size: many; d_call: TRBD1; cdr3_length: 12; v_call: TRBV28; cdr3_aa: CASSGQGYGYTF
j_call: .; clone_size: .; d_call: TRBD2; cdr3_length: 15; v_call: TRBV7-2; cdr3_aa: CASSPTTSGYYEQYF
j_call: TRBJ2-7; clone_size: .; d_call: TRBD1; cdr3_length: 16; v_call: TRBV5-5; cdr3_aa: CASRNEGALDSYEQYF
j_call: TRBJ1-1; clone_size: once; d_call: .; cdr3_length: 15; v_call: TRBV7-2; cdr3_aa: CASSLNLDPPPGAFF
j_call: TRBJ2-6; clone_size: few; d_call: .; cdr3_length: 14; v_call: TRBV28; cdr3_aa: CASSPPLGANVLTF
j_call: .; clone_size: .; d_call: TRBD1; cdr3_length: 14; v_call: TRBV7-9; cdr3_aa: CASSSGQGFYEQYF
j_call: TRBJ2-3; clone_size: few; d_call: .; cdr3_length: 16; v_call: TRBV20-1; cdr3_aa: CSANRPRTRAADTQYF
j_call: TRBJ2-7; clone_size: .; d_call: .; cdr3_length: 13; v_call: TRBV29-1; cdr3_aa: CSVTGGGTYEQYF
j_call: TRBJ2-7; clone_size: .; d_call: .; cdr3_length: 12; v_call: TRBV5-1; cdr3_aa: CASSLGAEGQYF
j_call: TRBJ2-1; clone_size: few; d_call: TRBD2; cdr3_length: 13; v_call: TRBV20-1; cdr3_aa: CSADPSGYNEQFF
j_call: TRBJ1-2; clone_size: few; d_call: TRBD1; cdr3_length: 18; v_call: TRBV9; cdr3_aa: CASSVGQGAHQRDYGYTF
j_call: TRBJ1-1; clone_size: many; d_call: .; cdr3_length: 14; v_call: TRBV24-1; cdr3_aa: CATSPSGPNTEAFF
j_call: TRBJ1-2; clone_size: many; d_call: TRBD1; cdr3_length: 14; v_call: TRBV4-1; cdr3_aa: CASSQPGQNYGYTF
j_call: TRBJ2-1; clone_size: .; d_call: .; cdr3_length: 16; v_call: TRBV6-2/TRBV6-3; cdr3_aa: CASSYPTDRWANEQFF
j_call: TRBJ2-1; clone_size: .; d_call: TRBD2; cdr3_length: 15; v_call: TRBV24-1; cdr3_aa: CATSDPGLAQGEQFF
j_call: TRBJ2-4; clone_size: few; d_call: .; cdr3_length: 16; v_call: TRBV9; cdr3_aa: CASSDGSGPAKNIQYF
j_call: TRBJ2-3; clone_size: few; d_call: .; cdr3_length: 12; v_call: TRBV12-3/TRBV12-4; cdr3_aa: CASAPDADTQYF
j_call: TRBJ2-1; clone_size: many; d_call: TRBD2; cdr3_length: 16; v_call: TRBV24-1; cdr3_aa: CATSDPTSGSYNEQFF
j_call: TRBJ2-5; clone_size: .; d_call: TRBD2; cdr3_length: 16; v_call: TRBV7-2; cdr3_aa: CASSLGSAGGLETQYF
j_call: TRBJ2-7; clone_size: many; d_call: .; cdr3_length: 13; v_call: TRBV5-1; cdr3_aa: CASSLGGREEQYF
j_call: TRBJ2-3; clone_size: few; d_call: .; cdr3_length: 15; v_call: TRBV20-1; cdr3_aa: CSARVAGAGTDTQYF
j_call: TRBJ2-4; clone_size: few; d_call: .; cdr3_length: 13; v_call: TRBV7-2; cdr3_aa: CASSLDGKNIQYF
j_call: TRBJ2-5; clone_size: .; d_call: TRBD2; cdr3_length: 15; v_call: TRBV7-2; cdr3_aa: CASSLAASGSETQYF